These 10 T cell receptor beta chains came from one sample sequenced in a study of blood T cell repertoires in COVID-19. TCRdb's table, derived via immunoSEQ multiplex PCR, lists solely in-frame clones and lacks some. The top ten hold 1.9% of the sample, which has over 85,000 clones, roughly 92% seen once. Sequencing was done on a sample of peripheral blood. The source is a woman aged 45-65 years with COVID-19, enrolled during active disease.

This clone was picked up one time. The genes are TRBV19 and TRBJ2-1; 13 positions agree with TRBD2. In germline, CDR1 is LNHDA, CDR2 SQIVND (reference sequence). The CDR3 consists of 15 residues. With V trimmed by 5 bases and J by 5 bases, 3 bases remained unmatched. The CDR3: CASSPTSGGHNEQFF. The DNA of the CDR3 is TGTGCCAGTAGTCCGACTAGCGGGGGGCACAATGAGCAGTTCTTC.

The chain recombines TRBV5-1 with TRBJ2-1, with D tentatively TRBD2 (6 bases). This CDR3 is built from 14 residues. CDR1 is SGHRS, CDR2 YFSETQ, per germline. V lost 7 bases to trimming and J lost 4 bases, with 15 bases between them. The CDR3 region is CASRRDFNYNEQFF. Here the CDR3 DNA reads TGCGCCAGCCGCCGGGACTTTAATTACAATGAGCAGTTCTTC.

The V call is TRBV19, the J call TRBJ2-1; D call uncertain. Germline V CDR1 and CDR2: LNHDA, SQIVND (reference sequence). The germline V and J ends were trimmed by 6 bases and 6 bases, with 15 bases remaining between them. The CDR3 sequence is 14 residues long. CDR3 coding DNA: TGTGCCAGTAGAGTAGCTTCTTCAGTCAATGAGCAGTTCTTC. Translating it yields CASRVASSVNEQFF.

The V gene is TRBV15, the J gene TRBJ1-4; TRBD1 is a possible D gene (6 bases). The CDR3 has 14 residues. V lost 3 bases, J lost 4 bases, and 9 bases lay in between. Germline loops: CDR1 LNHNV, CDR2 YYDKDF (reference sequence). The CDR3 DNA is TGTGCCACCAGCAGGGACAGTCTTAATGAAAAACTGTTTTTT. As protein: CATSRDSLNEKLFF.

This chain joins TRBV13 and TRBJ2-3; possibly TRBD2 for D (6 bases). The germline gives CDR1 PRHDT, CDR2 FYEKMQ (reference sequence). The germline V and J ends were trimmed by 0 bases and 0 bases, with 10 bases remaining between them. The CDR3 has 16 amino acids. The CDR3: CASSLGVGGSTDTQYF. DNA for the CDR3: TGTGCCAGCAGCTTAGGAGTGGGGGGAAGCACAGATACGCAGTATTTT.

This rearrangement joins TRBV18 to TRBJ1-1, with TRBD1 matching over 9 bases. The CDR3 consists of 14 residues. With V trimmed by 6 bases and J by 3 bases, 5 bases remained unmatched. Germline CDR1 and CDR2: KGHSH and LQKENI. The CDR3 DNA sequence: TGTGCCAGCTCCCTGGACAGGGGCGACACTGAAGCTTTCTTT. This gives the protein CASSLDRGDTEAFF.

Concerning this clone itself: The junction differs from germline at one of its ends, possibly a read error. Here the CDR3 reads CAGSLGQGGTEAFF. CDR3 DNA: TGTGCCGGCAGCTTAGGACAGGGGGGAACTGAAGCTTTCTTT. The J gene is TRBJ1-1, the V gene TRBV11-3; 10 bases align to TRBD1. The CDR3 spans 14 residues. Germline loops: CDR1 SGHNT, CDR2 YENEEA.

The V call is TRBV19, the J call TRBJ1-5; weak D call: TRBD1 (5 bases). The CDR3 is 14 residues long. Germline V CDR1 and CDR2: LNHDA, SQIVND (reference sequence). Trimming pared 4 bases from V and 4 bases from J, leaving 11 bases between. Here the CDR3 reads CASSTRDWNQPQHF. The CDR3 DNA reads TGTGCCAGTAGTACCAGGGATTGGAATCAGCCCCAGCATTTT.

The CDR3 region has the DNA TGCGCCAGCAGCTTGGGTCTAGGGGGACAGGGGAATTCACCCCTCCACTTT. Protein: CASSLGLGGQGNSPLHF. V usage is TRBV5-1 and J usage is TRBJ1-6; 10 bases map to TRBD1. CDR1 SGHRS and CDR2 YFSETQ come from the germline V gene. Germline trimming cut 0 bases from V and 7 bases from J; bases unmatched to any gene: 7. This CDR3 is built from 17 residues.

This sequence joins TRBV19 and TRBJ1-1; D may be TRBD1 (6 bases). The CDR3 runs to 13 residues. V lost 8 bases and J 1 base, leaving 11 bases between the germline ends. Germline lookup yields CDR1 LNHDA and CDR2 SQIVND (reference sequence). CDR3 sequence: CASLEDRNTEAFF. CDR3 bases: TGTGCCAGTCTCGAGGACAGGAACACTGAAGCTTTCTTT.